This T cell receptor (beta chain) was documented in a study of regulatory T cells in long-lasting Graves disease. Overall study context: Patients with new Graves' disease had used antithyroid drugs below 3 months.

To make TCR beta libraries, researchers used iRepertoire HTBI primers and Arm-PCR of CDR3 regions. TCRdb redid the calling of the multiplex PCR reads with MiXCR, one entry per CDR3 protein. The repertoire includes roughly 420,000 distinct CDR3 sequences, roughly 15% of them detected once, and roughly 10% sits in the top ten. Specified time point: newly diagnosed GD, antithyroid drugs for less than 3 months. From RNA extracted from PBMCs, the TCR library was made. Another study also made use of these data, one on T cells in Graves' hyperthyroidism and ophthalmopathy. That study adds: Exclusions: uncontrolled infection, other autoimmune disease, pregnancy, lactation. A 13 V-J model separated ophthalmopathy from stable hyperthyroidism.

The input for sequencing was peripheral blood mononuclear cells (PBMCs), taken at new diagnosis, from a patient treated with antithyroid drugs. This sequence originates from a woman younger than 45 with Graves disease.

The CDR3 loop is CASSIGDRRGRPNQPQHF. CDR3 nucleotides: TGTGCCAGTAGTATAGGTGACCGGAGAGGCCGACCAAATCAGCCCCAGCATTTT. The rearrangement links TRBV19 to TRBJ1-5, with D hard to call. Germline V lookup: CDR1 LNHDA, CDR2 SQIVND (reference sequence). This CDR3 is 18 amino acids long. V lost 1 base and J lost 4, with 20 bases in between. The full variable domain, in which reference TRBV19 and TRBJ1-5 provide the parts outside the CDR3, is DGGITQSPKYLFRKEGQNVTLSCEQNLNHDAMYWYRQDPGQGLRLIYYSQIVNDFQKGDIAEGYSVSREKKESFPLTVTSAQKNPTAFYLCASSIGDRRGRPNQPQHFGDGTRLSIL.